The rows below give T cell receptor beta chains drawn from one sample of a study of T cells in Graves' hyperthyroidism and ophthalmopathy. TCRdb independently ran MiXCR on the multiplex PCR reads; one entry per CDR3 protein. The sample records fewer than 650,000 distinct CDR3 sequences, around 15% being singletons. The sequenced sample consisted of blood. These receptors came from a woman in her forties with Graves' hyperthyroidism. Both conserved end residues are part of each CDR3. Fields, in order: J gene, clone size, D gene, V gene, CDR3 DNA, CDR3 protein. D genes are given only for firm matches. Part of the rows lack a size; the others show once, few, many or a class for expanded clones.

>TRBJ1-1|few|TRBD1|TRBV4-1
TGCGCCAGCAGCCCCGCCTGGGGGACAGGGGCCAAGAACACTGAAGCTTTCTTT
CASSPAWGTGAKNTEAFF
>TRBJ1-5|few|.|TRBV19
TGTGCCAGTAGTATCGACGTGAGTGGGAGCAATCAGCCCCAGCATTTT
CASSIDVSGSNQPQHF
>TRBJ2-7|many|TRBD1|TRBV12-3/TRBV12-4
TGTGCCAGCAGTGCCCGGGACAGAGGAGAGCAGTACTTC
CASSARDRGEQYF
>TRBJ2-3|few|TRBD2|TRBV5-1
TGCGCCAGCAGTTTTAGCGGGATCACGCCGGCAGATACGCAGTATTTT
CASSFSGITPADTQYF
>TRBJ1-4|.|.|TRBV12-3/TRBV12-4
TGTGCCAGCAGTTTCTTGGGCACCTCGGGTGAAAAACTGTTTTTT
CASSFLGTSGEKLFF
>TRBJ1-1|many|TRBD1|TRBV30
TGTGCCTGGAGTGTACTAGGCAGGGGGCCTATGAACACTGAAGCTTTCTTT
CAWSVLGRGPMNTEAFF
>TRBJ1-2|many|.|TRBV28
TGTGCCAGCAGTTCTAGGACAGCCGGGGGGGGTTACTATGGCTACACCTTC
CASSSRTAGGGYYGYTF
>TRBJ2-4|many|.|TRBV11-2
TGTGCCAGCAGCTTATACATGGCCAAAAACATTCAGTACTTC
CASSLYMAKNIQYF
>TRBJ2-5|few|.|TRBV28
TGTGCCAGCAGTTTGAAACCGTACCAAGAGACCCAGTACTTC
CASSLKPYQETQYF
>TRBJ1-5|many|.|TRBV28
TGTGCCAGCAGTTTAGCACCAGGGTGGGGCAATCAGCCCCAGCATTTT
CASSLAPGWGNQPQHF
>TRBJ2-1|few|TRBD1|TRBV7-8
TGTGCCAGCAGCGAACAGGGGGGTGGGTACAATGAGCAGTTCTTC
CASSEQGGGYNEQFF
>TRBJ2-1|many|TRBD2|TRBV3-1
TGTGCCAGCAGCCAAGAACTAGCGGATTCCTACAATGAGCAGTTCTTC
CASSQELADSYNEQFF
>TRBJ2-2|many|.|TRBV30
TGTGCCTGGAGTGCAGGGTCTAACACCGGGGAGCTGTTTTTT
CAWSAGSNTGELFF
>TRBJ2-6|.|.|TRBV5-1
TGCGCCAGCAGCTCGGGTAGCGGCCCTGGGGCCAACGTCCTGACTTTC
CASSSGSGPGANVLTF
>TRBJ2-5|many|TRBD2|TRBV20-1
TGCAGTGCTGGGAGCGGGAGGGAAGAGACCCAGTACTTC
CSAGSGREETQYF
>TRBJ1-6|many|.|TRBV11-3
TGTGCCAGCAGCTTAGAACCGGGAGGTGCACCCCTCCACTTT
CASSLEPGGAPLHF
>TRBJ2-7|few|.|TRBV19
TGTGCCAGTAATAAAGTGACAGGTGGAGGGGAGCAGTACTTC
CASNKVTGGGEQYF
>TRBJ2-7|many|TRBD1|TRBV7-9
TGTGCCAGCAGCCGGGACAGGGGAACCTACGAGCAGTACTTC
CASSRDRGTYEQYF
>TRBJ1-4|few|.|TRBV7-9
TGTGCCAGCAGCTTAGCATCTCGGGACGGTCCGGGCGAAAAACTGTTTTTT
CASSLASRDGPGEKLFF
>TRBJ2-1|few|TRBD2|TRBV27
TGTGCCAGCAGTTTATCCACACTAACTAGCGGGAGTGGCAATGAGCAGTTCTTC
CASSLSTLTSGSGNEQFF